This T cell receptor (beta chain) is from a study of blood T cells in healthy people across ages. This CDR3 is 15 amino acids long. Germline assignment: CDR1 MGHDK and CDR2 SYGVNS. V lost 4 bases to trimming and J lost 2 bases; unmatched junction nucleotides: 6. Every sample had a minimum of 6 million PBMCs isolated. This clonotype was seen a handful of times. The antigen remains unidentified. Regarding the study as a whole: Naive CD4+ cells and diversity were both higher in long-lived donors than in aged donors. Significant beta diversity loss was already apparent by age roughly 44, declining roughly linearly.

The authors ran a second PCR of 7 to 11 cycles using a sample-barcoded 5' primer and a J-beta primer mix. TCRdb analysed the 5' RACE reads with MiXCR anew, one entry per CDR3 protein. The sample includes some 760,000 distinct CDR3 sequences, approximately 25% of them seen just once. These same records also appear under a second study, on T cells of mothers and their children. That study reports: In unrelated and related pairs, TCR recombination output is shaped in a similar way by thymic selection.

The sample taken for sequencing was blood. This receptor was identified in a boy aged 5-17 years in good health. J is TRBJ2-5 and V is TRBV25-1, with 8 bases identical to TRBD1. Here the CDR3 reads CASSGWTGTQETQYF. The CDR3 DNA reads as TGTGCCAGCAGTGGATGGACAGGGACACAAGAGACCCAGTACTTC.